The 29 T cell receptor beta chains reported below all come from one sample, sequenced in a study of human T cells and chemical hapten exposure. MiXCR was run by TCRdb on the 5' RACE reads, yielding one entry per CDR3 protein. The sample yields some 150,000 distinct CDR3 sequences, 4.1% seen once. Total RNA was isolated from unfractionated whole blood. These TCRs come from a female donor in good health.

This clonotype came up many times. This chain links TRBV7-4 with TRBJ1-5; 7 nucleotides line up with TRBD1. J lost 0 bases, V lost 3 bases, and 11 bases had no gene match. In germline, CDR1 is SGHVT, CDR2 SQSDAQ. The CDR3 totals 18 residues. The CDR3 loop reads CASSFPETGVYSNQPQHF. The DNA of the CDR3 is TGTGCCAGCAGCTTCCCCGAAACAGGGGTTTATAGCAATCAGCCCCAGCATTTT.

The chain joins TRBV20-1 to TRBJ1-5, with a tentative D call TRBD1 (5 bases). V lost 6 bases and J 9 bases, leaving 15 bases between the germline ends. The CDR3 sequence is 12 residues long. The germline V gene has CDR1 DFQATT and CDR2 SNEGSKA (reference sequence). The CDR3 loop is CSAGSGGGPQHF. As DNA, the CDR3 is TGCAGTGCCGGGTCCGGCGGGGGGCCCCAGCATTTT.

There are many counts of this clonotype. The chain links TRBV6-1 to TRBJ1-5; D ambiguous. Germline values: CDR1 MNHNS, CDR2 SASEGT. The V end was cut by 2 bases, the J end by 3 bases, with 11 bases between. CDR3 length: 15 amino acids. CDR3 region: CASSERDAVNQPQHF. In nucleotides, the CDR3 is TGTGCCAGCAGTGAAAGGGATGCAGTCAATCAGCCCCAGCATTTT.

This clonotype was detected ten times or more. V gene TRBV4-2 combines with J gene TRBJ2-3; 14 nucleotides agree with TRBD2. Per the germline V gene, CDR1 is LGHNA and CDR2 is YNFKEQ. The ends lost 5 bases at V and 5 bases at J; junction bases unmatched: 9. The length of the CDR3 is 17 residues. The CDR3 here is CASSSGTSGGVVDTQYF. CDR3 DNA sequence: TGTGCCAGCAGCTCGGGGACTAGCGGGGGTGTGGTAGATACGCAGTATTTT.

This chain links TRBV5-1 with TRBJ1-6; D is possibly TRBD1 (6 bases). The germline CDR1 and CDR2 sequences are SGHRS and YFSETQ. V shed 2 bases and J shed 6 bases, with 36 bases lying between them. The CDR3 is made up of 23 amino acids. The CDR3 DNA reads TGCGCCAGCAGCTTCAGGGTGAGACCTCCCGGAGAAGAGGGGGGCGCCCTTAATTCACCCCTCCACTTT. This codes for CASSFRVRPPGEEGGALNSPLHF.

This clonotype was recorded many times. The rearrangement joins TRBV27 to TRBJ1-1; no reliable D call. CDR1 MNHEY and CDR2 SMNVEV come from the germline V gene (reference sequence). V gave up 6 bases and J gave up 4 bases, with 12 bases separating them. The CDR3 length is 13 residues. The CDR3 DNA is TGTGCCAGCAGGGAAACTTACGGCACTGAAGCTTTCTTT. Protein product: CASRETYGTEAFF.

This clonotype was picked up many times. CDR3 nucleotide sequence: TGTGCCAGCACCGAAACGGGGGTCCAAGAGACCCAGTACTTC. Protein: CASTETGVQETQYF. The chain employs TRBV7-2 and TRBJ2-5; a weak D match, TRBD2 (6 bases). The V gene lost 7 bases and the J gene lost 1 base, with 13 bases spanning the gap. Per the germline V gene, CDR1 is SGHTA and CDR2 is FQGNSA. The CDR3 sequence is 14 residues long.

This clonotype was recorded at least ten times. This chain's CDR3 is CSARDRTFSGNTIYF. DNA for the CDR3: TGCAGTGCTAGAGATCGAACCTTCTCTGGAAACACCATATATTTT. The chain combines TRBV20-1 with TRBJ1-3; the D is unclear. There are 15 residues in the CDR3. Trimming removed 0 bases from V and 0 bases from J, with 9 bases in between. Germline V CDR1 and CDR2: DFQATT, SNEGSKA (reference sequence).

This clonotype was counted at least ten times. V and J are TRBV3-1 and TRBJ2-3; possibly TRBD2 for D (6 bases). Per germline, CDR1 LGHDT and CDR2 YNNKEL (reference sequence). The CDR3 consists of 22 residues. V was trimmed by 0 bases and J by 5 bases, leaving 33 bases between them. The CDR3 reads CASSQDGGEKEGLQYDRDTQYF. The DNA for the CDR3 is TGTGCCAGCAGCCAAGACGGTGGAGAAAAGGAGGGGCTCCAATATGATCGAGATACGCAGTATTTT.

This clonotype has at least ten counts. This chain connects TRBV5-6 to TRBJ2-7; D might be TRBD1 (6 bases). V lost 4 bases and J 1 base, leaving 9 bases between the germline ends. This CDR3 is built from 13 residues. The germline CDR1 and CDR2 sequences are SGHDT and YYEEEE. In DNA, the CDR3 is TGTGCCAGCAGCACTGGACAGTCCTACGAGCAGTACTTC. It yields the protein CASSTGQSYEQYF.

This clonotype was counted at least ten times. The V call is TRBV29-1, the J call TRBJ1-2; D gene ambiguous. CDR1 is SQVTM, CDR2 ANQGSEA, per germline. V was pared by 7 bases and J by 3 bases, with 12 bases between. This CDR3 comprises 12 residues. The CDR3 reads CSAVEEYYGYTF. CDR3 bases: TGCAGCGCGGTGGAGGAGTACTATGGCTACACCTTC. Full variable domain (remainder filled in from reference TRBV29-1 and TRBJ1-2): SAVISQKPSRDICQRGTSLTIQCQVDSQVTMMFWYRQQPGQSLTLIATANQGSEATYESGFVIDKFPISRPNLTFSTLTVSNMSPEDSSIYLCSAVEEYYGYTFGSGTRLTVV.

This clonotype occurred many times. This rearrangement joins TRBV7-2 to TRBJ2-5; 9 bases map to TRBD2. The CDR3 has 14 amino acids. CDR1 is SGHTA and CDR2 is FQGNSA in the germline V gene. The ends lost 2 bases at V and 5 bases at J; junction bases unmatched: 3. The CDR3 is CASSLYAGGETQYF. In DNA form, the CDR3 reads TGTGCCAGCAGCTTATACGCGGGGGGGGAGACCCAGTACTTC.

This clonotype was observed at least ten times. One end of the junction fails to match germline, which may point to a read error. The rearrangement uses TRBV18 and TRBJ1-1; a possible D gene is TRBD1 (5 bases). Per germline, CDR1 KGHSH and CDR2 LQKENI. The CDR3 sequence is 13 residues long. CDR3 loop: CASSPPGQTGAFF. CDR3 in DNA: TGTGCCAGCTCACCACCGGGGCAAACTGGAGCTTTCTTT.

At least ten counts were recorded for this clonotype. The chain joins TRBV6-4 to TRBJ2-3, with TRBD2 matching 9 bases. This CDR3 comprises 15 residues. V was clipped by 3 bases and J by 2 bases; unmatched bases: 3. In germline, CDR1 is MRHNA, CDR2 SNTAGT. DNA of the CDR3: TGTGCCAGCAGTGAAGGCGGGGGGGCCACAGATACGCAGTATTTT. This gives the protein CASSEGGGATDTQYF.

This clonotype was picked up many times. The CDR3: CASSPRDTVNYGYTF. The CDR3 region has the DNA TGTGCCAGCAGCCCCCGGGACACCGTAAACTATGGCTACACCTTC. This chain uses TRBV7-9 with TRBJ1-2; possibly TRBD1 for D (6 bases). V was trimmed by 5 bases and J by 2 bases, leaving 15 bases between them. This CDR3 has 15 residues. Germline CDR1 reads SEHNR; CDR2 reads FQNEAQ (reference sequence).

This clonotype was counted many times. The chain uses TRBV18 and TRBJ1-3; D remains unclear. V was trimmed by 3 bases and J by 0 bases, leaving 9 bases between them. The CDR3 runs to 15 residues. The germline CDR1 and CDR2 sequences are KGHSH and LQKENI. This chain's CDR3 is CASSPPSSSGNTIYF. As DNA, the CDR3 is TGTGCCAGCTCACCGCCGTCCAGCTCTGGAAACACCATATATTTT. The full variable domain, its missing parts supplied by reference TRBV18 and TRBJ1-3, is NAGVMQNPRHLVRRRGQEARLRCSPMKGHSHVYWYRQLPEEGLKFMVYLQKENIIDESGMPKERFSAEFPKEGPSILRIQQVVRGDSAAYFCASSPPSSSGNTIYFGEGSWLTVV.

This clonotype occurred many times. This sequence joins TRBV6-5 and TRBJ1-5; possibly TRBD1 for D (5 bases). The V end was cut by 0 bases, the J end by 4 bases, with 7 bases between. CDR3 length: 14 residues. CDR1 and CDR2 from the germline V gene are MNHEY and SVGAGI. In DNA form, the CDR3 reads TGTGCCAGCAGTTACTCGACAGCTAATCAGCCCCAGCATTTT. This translates into CASSYSTANQPQHF.

This clonotype has a count of ten or more. The chain joins TRBV12-3 or TRBV12-4 to TRBJ2-7; possible D gene TRBD2, 5 bases. Trimming pared 7 bases from V and 10 bases from J, leaving 17 bases between. The CDR3 has 12 residues. The CDR3 region is CASTLAAGKQYF. The CDR3 nucleotides are TGTGCCAGCACCCTCGCGGCGGGTAAACAGTACTTC.

This clonotype was observed at least ten times. Here the CDR3 DNA reads TGTGCCAGCAGCAAACCTCCCGAGGGGCGCGACACTGAAGCTTTCTTT. It encodes CASSKPPEGRDTEAFF. The chain links TRBV21-1 to TRBJ1-1; the table gives TRBD1 as D, unverified against the DNA. TRBV21-1 has pseudogene status. The CDR3 sequence is 16 residues long.

The table lists this clonotype with many counts. The genes are TRBV7-2 and TRBJ1-3; unclear D gene. The CDR3 is made up of 13 amino acids. Germline V gene data show CDR1 as SGHTA and CDR2 as FQGNSA. Trimming took 5 bases from V and 10 from J, leaving 15 bases between them. The CDR3 sequence: CASSPRLMSTIYF. The CDR3 nucleotides are TGTGCCAGCAGCCCCCGCCTTATGAGTACCATATATTTT.

This clonotype was recorded at least ten times. The J gene is TRBJ2-4, the V gene TRBV5-1, with TRBD1 matching over 8 bases. Trimming cost V 3 bases and J 8 bases; bases outside gene matches: 7. The CDR3 length is 14 residues. The V gene's germline CDR1 is SGHRS and CDR2 YFSETQ. The CDR3 reads CASSSGQGNDIQYF. The CDR3 DNA reads TGCGCCAGCAGCTCCGGACAGGGAAATGACATTCAGTACTTC.

There are many counts of this clonotype. The genes are TRBV5-1 and TRBJ2-7; TRBD1 aligns across 8 bases. This CDR3 contains 15 residues. CDR1 and CDR2 (germline): SGHRS, YFSETQ. V shed 5 bases and J 2 bases; nucleotides not matched to a gene: 9. The CDR3 DNA reads TGCGCCAGCAGACCCCAGGGGGCCACAGCCTACGAGCAGTACTTC. Amino acid sequence: CASRPQGATAYEQYF. Full variable domain (rest looked up from reference TRBV5-1 and TRBJ2-7): KAGVTQTPRYLIKTRGQQVTLSCSPISGHRSVSWYQQTPGQGLQFLFEYFSETQRNKGNFPGRFSGRQFSNSRSEMNVSTLELGDSALYLCASRPQGATAYEQYFGPGTRLTVT.

This clonotype was counted at least ten times. The V and J genes are TRBV7-2 and TRBJ2-1; D gene ambiguous. This CDR3 has 14 residues. In germline, CDR1 is SGHTA, CDR2 FQGNSA. The germline V and J ends were trimmed by 5 bases and 7 bases, with 15 bases remaining between them. The CDR3: CASSRPLVDNEQFF. In DNA, the CDR3 is TGTGCCAGCAGCCGACCCCTCGTTGATAATGAGCAGTTCTTC. Supplemented by reference TRBV7-2 and TRBJ2-1, the full variable domain reads GAGVSQSPSNKVTEKGKDVELRCDPISGHTALYWYRQSLGQGLEFLIYFQGNSAPDKSGLPSDRFSAERTGGSVSTLTIQRTQQEDSAVYLCASSRPLVDNEQFFGPGTRLTVL.

This clonotype was counted ten times or more. This rearrangement joins TRBV3-1 to TRBJ1-1; 11 bases are a match to TRBD1. J gave up 6 bases and V 4 bases, and 4 bases lay outside the gene matches. The CDR3 is 14 residues long. Looked up from germline, CDR1 is LGHDT and CDR2 is YNNKEL (reference sequence). The DNA of the CDR3 is TGTGCCAGCAGCCCAGGACAGGGGGCTGCTGAAGCTTTCTTT. This codes for CASSPGQGAAEAFF. The variable domain in full, with the rest retrieved from reference TRBV3-1 and TRBJ1-1, is DTAVSQTPKYLVTQMGNDKSIKCEQNLGHDTMYWYKQDSKKFLKIMFSYNNKELIINETVPNRFSPKSPDKAHLNLHINSLELGDSAVYFCASSPGQGAAEAFFGQGTRLTVV.

This clonotype was detected many times. V is TRBV6-2 or TRBV6-3 and J is TRBJ2-1; D is ambiguous. The ends were cut back, 0 bases at V and 4 bases at J, with 7 bases in the middle. The CDR3 length is 14 residues. Germline V CDR1 and CDR2: MNHEY, SVGEGT. The CDR3: CASSYSLGYNEQFF. CDR3 nucleotides: TGTGCCAGCAGTTACTCCCTGGGATACAATGAGCAGTTCTTC.

With regard to this clonotype: A much larger clonotype is one base distant, so this may be a read error. The V and J genes are TRBV7-2 and TRBJ2-4; D not certain. Germline CDR1 is SGHTA and CDR2 is FQGNSA. The CDR3 extends over 17 amino acids. As DNA, the CDR3 is TGTGCCAGCAGCTTAGATGAGTGGGCTGGAGCCAAAAACACTCAGTACTTC. Encoded protein: CASSLDEWAGAKNTQYF.

This clonotype has a count of ten or more. The rearrangement joins TRBV9 to TRBJ2-1; D ambiguous. The CDR3 sequence is 14 residues long. Trimming shortened V by 0 bases and J by 6 bases, and 10 bases separated the two germline ends. Germline values: CDR1 SGDLS, CDR2 YYNGEE. The DNA of the CDR3 is TGTGCCAGCAGCGTAGTCGGGCTACCCAATGAGCAGTTCTTC. This translates into CASSVVGLPNEQFF.

This clonotype was observed many times. The chain recombines TRBV12-3 or TRBV12-4 with TRBJ1-1, with 7 bases fitting TRBD1. Unmatched junction bases numbered 9, after V lost 2 bases and J lost 0 bases. This CDR3 comprises 17 residues. As DNA, the CDR3 is TGTGCCAGCAGTTTATATCTGGGCGACAGGGTGAACACTGAAGCTTTCTTT. This translates into CASSLYLGDRVNTEAFF.

The CDR3 is CSASQGRGNQPQHF. CDR3 in DNA: TGCAGTGCTAGCCAGGGACGTGGGAATCAGCCCCAGCATTTT. This chain connects TRBV20-1 to TRBJ1-5; TRBD1 might be the D (5 bases). In germline, CDR1 is DFQATT, CDR2 SNEGSKA (reference sequence). The length of the CDR3 is 14 residues. Trimming removed 3 bases from V and 4 bases from J, with 13 bases in between.